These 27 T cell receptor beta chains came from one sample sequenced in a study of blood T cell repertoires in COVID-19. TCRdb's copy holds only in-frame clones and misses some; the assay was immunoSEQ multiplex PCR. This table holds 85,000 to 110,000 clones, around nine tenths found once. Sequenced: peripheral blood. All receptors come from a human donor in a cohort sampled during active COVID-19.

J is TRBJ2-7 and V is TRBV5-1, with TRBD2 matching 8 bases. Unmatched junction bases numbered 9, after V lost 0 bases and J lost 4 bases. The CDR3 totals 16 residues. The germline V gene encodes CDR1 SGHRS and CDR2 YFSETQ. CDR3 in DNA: TGCGCCAGCAGCTTGGAACGGGCGGGAGGCGAATACGAGCAGTACTTC. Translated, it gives CASSLERAGGEYEQYF.

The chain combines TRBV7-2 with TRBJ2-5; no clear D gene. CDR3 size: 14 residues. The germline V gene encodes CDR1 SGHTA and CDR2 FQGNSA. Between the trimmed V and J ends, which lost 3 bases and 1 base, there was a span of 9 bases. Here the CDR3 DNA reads TGTGCCAGCAGCTTCCTCGGGTTCCAAGAGACCCAGTACTTC. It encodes CASSFLGFQETQYF. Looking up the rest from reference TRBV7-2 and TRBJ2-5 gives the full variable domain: GAGVSQSPSNKVTEKGKDVELRCDPISGHTALYWYRQSLGQGLEFLIYFQGNSAPDKSGLPSDRFSAERTGGSVSTLTIQRTQQEDSAVYLCASSFLGFQETQYFGPGTRLLVL.

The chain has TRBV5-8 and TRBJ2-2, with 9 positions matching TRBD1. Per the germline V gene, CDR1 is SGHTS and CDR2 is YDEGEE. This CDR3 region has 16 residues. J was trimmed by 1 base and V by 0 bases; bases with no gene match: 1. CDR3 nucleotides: TGTGCCAGCAGCTTGGGGACAGGGGAGAACACCGGGGAGCTGTTTTTT. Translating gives CASSLGTGENTGELFF. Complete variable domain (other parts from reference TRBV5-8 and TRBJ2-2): EAGVTQSPTHLIKTRGQQATLRCSPISGHTSVYWYQQALGLGLQFLLWYDEGEERNRGNFPPRFSGRQFPNYSSELNVNALELEDSALYLCASSLGTGENTGELFFGEGSRLTVL.

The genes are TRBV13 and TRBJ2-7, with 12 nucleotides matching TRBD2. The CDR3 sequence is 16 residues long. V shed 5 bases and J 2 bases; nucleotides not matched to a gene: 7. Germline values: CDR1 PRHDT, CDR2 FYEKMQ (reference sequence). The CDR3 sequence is CASSESLAGGPYEQYF. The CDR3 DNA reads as TGTGCCAGCAGCGAATCCCTAGCGGGAGGGCCCTACGAGCAGTACTTC.

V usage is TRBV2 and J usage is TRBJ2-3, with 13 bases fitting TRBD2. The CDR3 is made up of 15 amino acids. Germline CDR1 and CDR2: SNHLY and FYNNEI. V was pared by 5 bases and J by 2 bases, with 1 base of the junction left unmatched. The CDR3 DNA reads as TGTGCCAGCAGTACTAGCGGGGGGGTCACAGATACGCAGTATTTT. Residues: CASSTSGGVTDTQYF.

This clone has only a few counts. DNA for the CDR3: TGTGCCAGTAGTAGCGGCGGCACCGGGGAGCTGTTTTTT. Residues: CASSSGGTGELFF. This sequence joins TRBV19 and TRBJ2-2; D is ambiguous. Trimming took 4 bases from V and 4 from J, leaving 7 bases between them. Germline values: CDR1 LNHDA, CDR2 SQIVND (reference sequence). CDR3 size: 13 residues.

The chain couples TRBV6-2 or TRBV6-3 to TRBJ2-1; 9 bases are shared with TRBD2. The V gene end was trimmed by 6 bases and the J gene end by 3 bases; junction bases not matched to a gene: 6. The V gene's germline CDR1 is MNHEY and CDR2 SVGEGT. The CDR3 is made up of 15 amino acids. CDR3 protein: CASSRSGGGYNEQFF. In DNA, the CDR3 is TGTGCCAGCAGCCGTAGCGGGGGAGGCTACAATGAGCAGTTCTTC.

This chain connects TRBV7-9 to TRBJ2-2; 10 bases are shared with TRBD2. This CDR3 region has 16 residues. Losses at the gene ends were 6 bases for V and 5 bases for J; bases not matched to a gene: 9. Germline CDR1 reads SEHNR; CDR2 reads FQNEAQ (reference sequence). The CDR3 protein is CASRPLAGERTGELFF. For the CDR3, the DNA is TGTGCCAGCAGACCTCTAGCGGGAGAAAGGACCGGGGAGCTGTTTTTT.

CDR3 in DNA: TGTGCCAGCAGCGAGACTAGCGGGAGTGGGTATGAGCAGTTCTTC. Amino acid sequence: CASSETSGSGYEQFF. The gene calls are TRBV5-4 and TRBJ2-1; 12 nucleotides align to TRBD2. The CDR3 is 15 residues long. V dropped 4 bases and J dropped 8; count of bases not matched to a gene: 7. Germline V CDR1 and CDR2: SGHNT, YYREEE (reference sequence).

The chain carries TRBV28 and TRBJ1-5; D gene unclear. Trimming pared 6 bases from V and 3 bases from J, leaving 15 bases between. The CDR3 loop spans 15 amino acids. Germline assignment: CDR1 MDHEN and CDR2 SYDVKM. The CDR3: CASSHPWLANQPQHF. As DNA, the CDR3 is TGTGCCAGCAGCCACCCGTGGTTAGCCAATCAGCCCCAGCATTTT.

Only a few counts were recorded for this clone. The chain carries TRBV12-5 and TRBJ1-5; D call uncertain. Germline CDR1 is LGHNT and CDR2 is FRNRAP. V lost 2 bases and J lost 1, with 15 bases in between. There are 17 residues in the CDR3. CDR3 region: CASGLSVRLGSNQPQHF. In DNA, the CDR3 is TGTGCTAGTGGTTTGAGCGTCCGTCTTGGGAGCAATCAGCCCCAGCATTTT.

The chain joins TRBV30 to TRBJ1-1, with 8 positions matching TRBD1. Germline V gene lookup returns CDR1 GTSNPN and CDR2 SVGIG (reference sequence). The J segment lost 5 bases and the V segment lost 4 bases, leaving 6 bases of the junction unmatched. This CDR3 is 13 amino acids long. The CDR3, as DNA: TGTGCCTGGACTTCCAGGGGGCTTACTGAAGCTTTCTTT. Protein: CAWTSRGLTEAFF.

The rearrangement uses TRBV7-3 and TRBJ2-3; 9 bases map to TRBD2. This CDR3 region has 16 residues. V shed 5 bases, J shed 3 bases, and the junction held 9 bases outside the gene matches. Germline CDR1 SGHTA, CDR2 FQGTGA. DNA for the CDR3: TGTGCCAGCAGCGTCAACCCTAGCGGGGCAACAGATACGCAGTATTTT. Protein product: CASSVNPSGATDTQYF.

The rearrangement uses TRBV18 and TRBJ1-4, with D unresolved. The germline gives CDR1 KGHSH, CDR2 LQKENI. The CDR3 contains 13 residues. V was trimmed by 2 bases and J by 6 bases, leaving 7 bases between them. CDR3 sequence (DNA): TGTGCCAGCTCACCAACCTACGATGAAAAACTGTTTTTT. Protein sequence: CASSPTYDEKLFF.

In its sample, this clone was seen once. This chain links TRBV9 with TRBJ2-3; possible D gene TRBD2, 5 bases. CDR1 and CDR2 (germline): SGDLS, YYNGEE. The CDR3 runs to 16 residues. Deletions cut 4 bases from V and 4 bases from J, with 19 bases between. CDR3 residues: CASSISEGLVSDTQYF. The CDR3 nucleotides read TGTGCCAGCAGCATATCTGAGGGTTTAGTCTCAGATACGCAGTATTTT.

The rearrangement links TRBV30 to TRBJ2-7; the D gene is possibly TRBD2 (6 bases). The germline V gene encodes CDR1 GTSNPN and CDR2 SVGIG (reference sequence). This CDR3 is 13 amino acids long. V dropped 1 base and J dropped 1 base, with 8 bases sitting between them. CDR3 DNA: TGTGCCTGGAGTGACGGGACTTCCTACGAGCAGTACTTC. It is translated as CAWSDGTSYEQYF.

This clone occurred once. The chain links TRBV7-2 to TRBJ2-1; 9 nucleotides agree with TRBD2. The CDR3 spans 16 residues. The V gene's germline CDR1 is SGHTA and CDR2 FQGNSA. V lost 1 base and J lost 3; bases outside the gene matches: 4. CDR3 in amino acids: CASSLVAGVVYNEQFF. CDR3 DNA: TGTGCCAGCAGCTTAGTAGCGGGAGTAGTCTACAATGAGCAGTTCTTC. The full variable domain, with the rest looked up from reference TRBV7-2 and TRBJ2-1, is GAGVSQSPSNKVTEKGKDVELRCDPISGHTALYWYRQSLGQGLEFLIYFQGNSAPDKSGLPSDRFSAERTGGSVSTLTIQRTQQEDSAVYLCASSLVAGVVYNEQFFGPGTRLTVL.

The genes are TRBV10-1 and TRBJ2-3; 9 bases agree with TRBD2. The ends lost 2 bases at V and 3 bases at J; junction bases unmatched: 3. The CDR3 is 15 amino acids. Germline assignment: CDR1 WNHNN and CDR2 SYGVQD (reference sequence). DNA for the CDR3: TGCGCCAGCAGTGAGCGGCGGGGGGGGACAGATACGCAGTATTTT. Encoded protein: CASSERRGGTDTQYF.

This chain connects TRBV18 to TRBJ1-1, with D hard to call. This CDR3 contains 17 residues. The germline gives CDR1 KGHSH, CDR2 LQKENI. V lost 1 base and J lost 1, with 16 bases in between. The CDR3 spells CASSPLALGRGNTEAFF. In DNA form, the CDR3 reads TGTGCCAGCTCACCACTCGCTTTAGGACGGGGGAACACTGAAGCTTTCTTT.

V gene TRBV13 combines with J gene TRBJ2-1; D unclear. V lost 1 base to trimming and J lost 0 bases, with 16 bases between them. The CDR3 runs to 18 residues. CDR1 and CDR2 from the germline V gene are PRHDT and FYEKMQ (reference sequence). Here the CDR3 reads CASSLERWASYSYNEQFF. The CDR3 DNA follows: TGTGCCAGCAGCTTAGAAAGGTGGGCGAGTTACTCCTACAATGAGCAGTTCTTC.

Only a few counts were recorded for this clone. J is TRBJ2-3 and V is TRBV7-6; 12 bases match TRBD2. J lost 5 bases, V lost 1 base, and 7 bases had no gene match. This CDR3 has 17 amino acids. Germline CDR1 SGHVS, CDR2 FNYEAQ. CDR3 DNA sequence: TGTGCCAGCAGCTTAGGTTTGGCTAGCGGGGGGGAAGATACGCAGTATTTT. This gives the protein CASSLGLASGGEDTQYF.

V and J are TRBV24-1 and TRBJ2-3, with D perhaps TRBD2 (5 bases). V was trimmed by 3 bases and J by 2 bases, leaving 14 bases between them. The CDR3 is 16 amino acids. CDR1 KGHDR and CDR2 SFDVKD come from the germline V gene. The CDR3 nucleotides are TGTGCCACCAGTGATCCGGACTCCTCCTACACAGATACGCAGTATTTT. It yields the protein CATSDPDSSYTDTQYF.

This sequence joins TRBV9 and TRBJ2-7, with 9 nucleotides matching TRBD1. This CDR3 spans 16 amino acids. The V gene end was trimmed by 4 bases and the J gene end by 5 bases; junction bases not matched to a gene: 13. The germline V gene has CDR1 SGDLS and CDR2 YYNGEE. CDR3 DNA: TGTGCCAGCAGCCCCTATAGCCGGGACAGGGTCGACGAGCAGTACTTC. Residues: CASSPYSRDRVDEQYF.

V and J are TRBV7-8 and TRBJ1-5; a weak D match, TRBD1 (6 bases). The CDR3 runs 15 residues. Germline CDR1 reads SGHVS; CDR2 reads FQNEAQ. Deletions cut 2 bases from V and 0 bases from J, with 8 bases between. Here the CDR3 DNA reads TGTGCCAGCAGCTTAAAAGGGGGTAGCAATCAGCCCCAGCATTTT. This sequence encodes CASSLKGGSNQPQHF.

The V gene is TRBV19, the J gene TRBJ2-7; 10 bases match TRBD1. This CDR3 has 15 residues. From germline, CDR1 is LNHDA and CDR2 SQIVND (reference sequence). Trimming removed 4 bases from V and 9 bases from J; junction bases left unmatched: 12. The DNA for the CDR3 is TGTGCCAGTAGTAGCGTTTCGGGACAGGGGTATGCGCAGTACTTC. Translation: CASSSVSGQGYAQYF.

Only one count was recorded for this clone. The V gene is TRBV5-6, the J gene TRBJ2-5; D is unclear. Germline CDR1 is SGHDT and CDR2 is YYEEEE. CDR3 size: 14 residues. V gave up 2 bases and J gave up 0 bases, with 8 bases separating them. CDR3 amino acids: CASSFPAYQETQYF. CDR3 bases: TGTGCCAGCAGCTTCCCAGCGTACCAAGAGACCCAGTACTTC.

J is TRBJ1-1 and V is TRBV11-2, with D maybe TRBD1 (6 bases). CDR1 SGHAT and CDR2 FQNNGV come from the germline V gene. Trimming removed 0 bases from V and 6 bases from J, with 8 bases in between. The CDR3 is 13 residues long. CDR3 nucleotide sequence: TGTGCCAGCAGCTTAGACAGGGGTGCTGAAGCTTTCTTT. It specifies CASSLDRGAEAFF.